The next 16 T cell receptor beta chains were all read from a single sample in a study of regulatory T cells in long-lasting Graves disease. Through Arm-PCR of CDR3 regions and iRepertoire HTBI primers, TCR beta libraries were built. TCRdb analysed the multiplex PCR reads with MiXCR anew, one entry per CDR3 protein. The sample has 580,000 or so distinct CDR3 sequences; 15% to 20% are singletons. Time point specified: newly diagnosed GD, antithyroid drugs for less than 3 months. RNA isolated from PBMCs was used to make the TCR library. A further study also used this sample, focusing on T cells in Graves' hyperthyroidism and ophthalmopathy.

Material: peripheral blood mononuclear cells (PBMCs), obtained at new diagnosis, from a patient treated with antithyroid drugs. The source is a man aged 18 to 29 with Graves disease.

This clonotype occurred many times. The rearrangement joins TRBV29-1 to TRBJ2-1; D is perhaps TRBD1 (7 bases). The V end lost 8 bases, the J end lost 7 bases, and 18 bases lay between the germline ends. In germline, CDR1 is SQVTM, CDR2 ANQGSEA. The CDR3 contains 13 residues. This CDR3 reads CSFAEGARNEQFF. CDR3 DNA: TGCAGCTTCGCGGAGGGGGCGCGTAATGAGCAGTTCTTC.

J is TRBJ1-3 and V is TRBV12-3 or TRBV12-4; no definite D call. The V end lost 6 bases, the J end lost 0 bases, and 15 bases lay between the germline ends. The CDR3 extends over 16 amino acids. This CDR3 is CASRKGTQVSGNTIYF. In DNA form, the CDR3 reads TGTGCCAGCAGGAAAGGTACCCAAGTCTCTGGAAACACCATATATTTT.

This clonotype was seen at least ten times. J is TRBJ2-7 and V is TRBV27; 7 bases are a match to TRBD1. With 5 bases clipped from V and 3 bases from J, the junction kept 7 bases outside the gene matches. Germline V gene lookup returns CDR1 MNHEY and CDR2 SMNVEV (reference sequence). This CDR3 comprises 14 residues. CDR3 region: CASSITGTVYEQYF. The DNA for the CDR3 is TGTGCCAGCAGTATAACCGGGACAGTCTACGAGCAGTACTTC.

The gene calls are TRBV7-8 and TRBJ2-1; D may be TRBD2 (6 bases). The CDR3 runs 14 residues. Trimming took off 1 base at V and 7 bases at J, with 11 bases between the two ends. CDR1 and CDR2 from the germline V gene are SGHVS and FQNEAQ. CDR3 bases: TGTGCCAGCAGCTTAGAACTAGCAAAGAATGAGCAGTTCTTC. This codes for CASSLELAKNEQFF.

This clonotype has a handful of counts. The CDR3 nucleotides read TGCAGTGCTAGACTAGCGGGAGAAGAGACCCAGTACTTC. Translated, it gives CSARLAGEETQYF. This sequence joins TRBV20-1 and TRBJ2-5, with 10 bases aligning to TRBD2. Germline V gene sequence: CDR1 DFQATT, CDR2 SNEGSKA (reference sequence). The CDR3 loop spans 13 amino acids. With 2 bases clipped from V and 3 bases from J, the junction kept 0 bases outside the gene matches.

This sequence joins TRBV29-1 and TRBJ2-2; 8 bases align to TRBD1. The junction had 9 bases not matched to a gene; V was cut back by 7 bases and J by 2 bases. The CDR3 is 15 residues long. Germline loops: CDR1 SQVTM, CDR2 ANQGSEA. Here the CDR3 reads CSAARAGGNTGELFF. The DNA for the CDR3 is TGCAGCGCCGCGCGGGCAGGGGGCAACACCGGGGAGCTGTTTTTT.

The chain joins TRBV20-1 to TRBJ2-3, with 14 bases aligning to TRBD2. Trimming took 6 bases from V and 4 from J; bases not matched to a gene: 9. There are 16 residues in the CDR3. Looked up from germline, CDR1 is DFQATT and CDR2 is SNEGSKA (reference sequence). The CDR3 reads CSARAGTSGSSDTQYF. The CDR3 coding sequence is TGCAGTGCCCGAGCCGGGACTAGCGGGAGCTCAGATACGCAGTATTTT.

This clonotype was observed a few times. In nucleotides, the CDR3 is TGTGCCAGCAGATACGTGGGGTATGGCTACACCTTC. It yields the protein CASRYVGYGYTF. The chain has TRBV28 and TRBJ1-2, with D unclear. V was trimmed by 6 bases and J by 5 bases, leaving 10 bases between them. Germline loops: CDR1 MDHEN, CDR2 SYDVKM. The CDR3 spans 12 residues.

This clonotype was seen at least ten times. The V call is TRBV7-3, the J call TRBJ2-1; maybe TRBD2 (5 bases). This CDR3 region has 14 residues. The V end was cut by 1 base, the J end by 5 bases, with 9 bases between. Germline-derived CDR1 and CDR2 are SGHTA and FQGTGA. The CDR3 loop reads CASSLKRENNEQFF. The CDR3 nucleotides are TGTGCCAGCAGCTTAAAAAGGGAGAACAATGAGCAGTTCTTC.

The CDR3 region has the DNA TGCGCCAGCAGCCCCCCGGAGACCGGGGAGCTGTTTTTT. Protein sequence: CASSPPETGELFF. The chain links TRBV4-1 to TRBJ2-2; D not certain. CDR3 length: 13 residues. V gave up 4 bases and J gave up 5 bases, with 8 bases separating them. Germline CDR1 is MGHRA and CDR2 is YSYEKL.

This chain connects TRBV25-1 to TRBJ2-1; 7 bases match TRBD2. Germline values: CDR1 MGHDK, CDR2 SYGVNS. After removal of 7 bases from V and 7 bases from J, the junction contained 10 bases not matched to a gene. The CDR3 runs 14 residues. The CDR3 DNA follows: TGTGCCAGCACTCGCGCGGGAGTGTATAATGAGCAGTTCTTC. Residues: CASTRAGVYNEQFF.

CDR3 coding DNA: TGTGCCAGCTCACCGACAGGGGCAGACGAGCAGTACTTC. Its protein product is CASSPTGADEQYF. The V gene is TRBV18, the J gene TRBJ2-7, with 8 bases aligning to TRBD1. The ends lost 3 bases at V and 5 bases at J; junction bases unmatched: 3. The CDR3 is 13 amino acids. Germline-derived CDR1 and CDR2 are KGHSH and LQKENI.

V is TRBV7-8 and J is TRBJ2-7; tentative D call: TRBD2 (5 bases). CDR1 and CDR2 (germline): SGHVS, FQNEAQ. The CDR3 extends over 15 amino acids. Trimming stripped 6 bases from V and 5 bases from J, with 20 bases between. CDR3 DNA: TGTGCCAGCAGTTTTCGGCTAGCTGCCGGGAACGAGCAGTACTTC. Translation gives CASSFRLAAGNEQYF.

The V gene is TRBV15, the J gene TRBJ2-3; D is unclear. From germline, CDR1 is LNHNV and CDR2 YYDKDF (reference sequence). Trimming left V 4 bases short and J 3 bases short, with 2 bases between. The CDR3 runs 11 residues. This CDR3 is CATSKTDTQYF. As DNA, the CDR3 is TGTGCCACCAGCAAGACAGATACGCAGTATTTT.

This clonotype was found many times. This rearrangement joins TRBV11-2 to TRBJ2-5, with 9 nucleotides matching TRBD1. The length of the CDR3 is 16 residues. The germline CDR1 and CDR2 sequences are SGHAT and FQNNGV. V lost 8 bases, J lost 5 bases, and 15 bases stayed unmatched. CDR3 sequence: CASRGNTGGVWETQYF. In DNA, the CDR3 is TGTGCCAGCCGGGGGAATACAGGGGGCGTATGGGAGACCCAGTACTTC.

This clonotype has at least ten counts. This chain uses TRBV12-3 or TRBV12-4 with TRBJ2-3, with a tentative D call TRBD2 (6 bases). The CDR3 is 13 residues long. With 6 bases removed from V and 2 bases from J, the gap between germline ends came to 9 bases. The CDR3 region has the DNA TGTGCCAGCAGATGGGGGGACACAGATACGCAGTATTTT. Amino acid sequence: CASRWGDTDTQYF.